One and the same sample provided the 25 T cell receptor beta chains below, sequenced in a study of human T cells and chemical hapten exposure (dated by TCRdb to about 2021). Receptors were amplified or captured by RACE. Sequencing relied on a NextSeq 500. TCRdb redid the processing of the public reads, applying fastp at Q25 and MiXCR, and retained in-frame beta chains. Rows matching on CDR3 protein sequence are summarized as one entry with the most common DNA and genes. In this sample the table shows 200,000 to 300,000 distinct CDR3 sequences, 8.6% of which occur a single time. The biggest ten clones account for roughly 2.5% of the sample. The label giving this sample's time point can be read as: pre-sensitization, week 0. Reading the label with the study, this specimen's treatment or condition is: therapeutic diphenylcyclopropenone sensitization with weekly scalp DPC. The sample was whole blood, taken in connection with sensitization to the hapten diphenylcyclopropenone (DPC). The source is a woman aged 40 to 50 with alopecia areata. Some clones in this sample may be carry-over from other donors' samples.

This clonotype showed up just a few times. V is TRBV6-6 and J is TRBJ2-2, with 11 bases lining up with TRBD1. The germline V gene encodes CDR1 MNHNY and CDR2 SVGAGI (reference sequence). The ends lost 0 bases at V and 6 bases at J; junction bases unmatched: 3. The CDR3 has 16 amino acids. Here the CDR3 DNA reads TGTGCCAGCAGTTACTCGGGGACAGGGGGGTCCGGGGAGCTGTTTTTT. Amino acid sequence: CASSYSGTGGSGELFF.

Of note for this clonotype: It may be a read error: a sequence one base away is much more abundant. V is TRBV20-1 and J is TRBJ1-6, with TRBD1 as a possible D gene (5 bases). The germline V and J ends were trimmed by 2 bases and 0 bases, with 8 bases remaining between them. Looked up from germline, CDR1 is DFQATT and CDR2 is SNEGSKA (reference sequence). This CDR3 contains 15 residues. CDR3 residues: CSARKGSSYNSPLHF. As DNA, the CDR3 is TGCAGTGCTAGAAAGGGGAGCTCCTATAATTCACCCCTCCACTTT.

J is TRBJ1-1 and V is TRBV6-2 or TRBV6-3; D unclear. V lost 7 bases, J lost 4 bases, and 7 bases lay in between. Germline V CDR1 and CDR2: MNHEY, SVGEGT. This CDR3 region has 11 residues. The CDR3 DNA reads TGTGCCAGCACCGCCTTCACTGAAGCTTTCTTT. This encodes CASTAFTEAFF.

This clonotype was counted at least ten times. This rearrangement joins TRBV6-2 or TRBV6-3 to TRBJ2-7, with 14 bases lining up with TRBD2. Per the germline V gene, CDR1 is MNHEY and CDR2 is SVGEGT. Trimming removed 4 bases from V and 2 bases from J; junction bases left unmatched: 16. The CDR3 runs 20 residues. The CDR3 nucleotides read TGTGCCAGCAGTTCCTACGGGGGGACTAGCGGGAGAGGCCCCACCTACGAGCAGTACTTC. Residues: CASSSYGGTSGRGPTYEQYF.

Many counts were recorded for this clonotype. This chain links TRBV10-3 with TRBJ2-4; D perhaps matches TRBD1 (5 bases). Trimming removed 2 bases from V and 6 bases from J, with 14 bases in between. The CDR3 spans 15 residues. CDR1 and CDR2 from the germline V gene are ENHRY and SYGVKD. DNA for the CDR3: TGTGCCATCAGTGAGAAGGGGCCCCCAGGAAACATTCAGTACTTC. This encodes CAISEKGPPGNIQYF.

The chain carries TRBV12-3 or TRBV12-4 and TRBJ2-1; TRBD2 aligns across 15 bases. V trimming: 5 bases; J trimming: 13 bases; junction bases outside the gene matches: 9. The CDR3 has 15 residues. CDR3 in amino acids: CASSTGLAGGSLQFF. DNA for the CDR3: TGTGCCAGCAGTACAGGACTAGCGGGAGGGTCCCTACAGTTCTTC.

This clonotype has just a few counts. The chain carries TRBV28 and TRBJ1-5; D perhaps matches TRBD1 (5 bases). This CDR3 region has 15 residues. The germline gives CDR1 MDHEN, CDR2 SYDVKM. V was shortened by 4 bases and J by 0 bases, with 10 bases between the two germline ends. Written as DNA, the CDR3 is TGTGCCAGCAGTTCCGGGGCCTTTAGCAATCAGCCCCAGCATTTT. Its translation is CASSSGAFSNQPQHF.

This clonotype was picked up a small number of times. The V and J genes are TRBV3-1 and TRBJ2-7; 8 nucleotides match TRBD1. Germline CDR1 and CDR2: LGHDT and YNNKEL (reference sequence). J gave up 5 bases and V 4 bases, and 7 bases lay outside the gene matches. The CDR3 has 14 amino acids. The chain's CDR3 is CASSPRRGPDEQYF. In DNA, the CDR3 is TGTGCCAGCAGCCCGCGCAGGGGGCCAGACGAGCAGTACTTC.

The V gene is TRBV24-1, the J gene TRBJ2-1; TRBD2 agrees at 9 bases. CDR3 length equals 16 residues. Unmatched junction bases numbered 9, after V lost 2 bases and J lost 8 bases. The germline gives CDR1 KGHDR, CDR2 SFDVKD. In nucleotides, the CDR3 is TGTGCCACCAGTGATTCCTTCTTAGCGGGAGTTCATGAGCAGTTCTTC. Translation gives CATSDSFLAGVHEQFF.

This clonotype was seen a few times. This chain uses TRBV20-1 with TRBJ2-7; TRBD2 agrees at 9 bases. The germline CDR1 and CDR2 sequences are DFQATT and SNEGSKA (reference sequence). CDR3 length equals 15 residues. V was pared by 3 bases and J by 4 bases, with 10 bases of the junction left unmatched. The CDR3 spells CSASKVLAGLYEQYF. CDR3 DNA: TGCAGTGCTAGCAAGGTCCTAGCGGGATTATACGAGCAGTACTTC.

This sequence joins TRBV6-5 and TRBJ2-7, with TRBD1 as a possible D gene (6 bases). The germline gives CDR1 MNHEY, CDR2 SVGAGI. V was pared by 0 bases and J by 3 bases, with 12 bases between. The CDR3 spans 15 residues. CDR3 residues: CASSYSKVRGYEQYF. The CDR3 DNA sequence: TGTGCCAGCAGTTACTCGAAGGTCAGGGGCTACGAGCAGTACTTC.

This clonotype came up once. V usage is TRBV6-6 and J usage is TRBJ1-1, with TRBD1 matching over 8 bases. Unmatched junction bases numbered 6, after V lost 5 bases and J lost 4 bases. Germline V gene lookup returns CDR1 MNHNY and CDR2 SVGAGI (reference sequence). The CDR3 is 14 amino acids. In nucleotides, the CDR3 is TGTGCCAGCAGTACGAGACAGGGGAGCACTGAAGCTTTCTTT. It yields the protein CASSTRQGSTEAFF.

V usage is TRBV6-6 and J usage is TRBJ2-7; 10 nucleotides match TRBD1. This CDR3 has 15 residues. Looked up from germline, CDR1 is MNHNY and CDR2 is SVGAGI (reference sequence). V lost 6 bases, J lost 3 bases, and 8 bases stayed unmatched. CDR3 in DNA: TGTGCCAGCAGGGGACCGGGACAGGGGAACTACGAGCAGTACTTC. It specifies CASRGPGQGNYEQYF.

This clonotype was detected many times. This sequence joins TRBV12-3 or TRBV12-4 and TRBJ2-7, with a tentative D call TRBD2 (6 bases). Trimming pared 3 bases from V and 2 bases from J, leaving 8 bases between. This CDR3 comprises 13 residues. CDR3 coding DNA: TGTGCCAGCAGTTTGGGCGGGACCTACGAGCAGTACTTC. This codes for CASSLGGTYEQYF.

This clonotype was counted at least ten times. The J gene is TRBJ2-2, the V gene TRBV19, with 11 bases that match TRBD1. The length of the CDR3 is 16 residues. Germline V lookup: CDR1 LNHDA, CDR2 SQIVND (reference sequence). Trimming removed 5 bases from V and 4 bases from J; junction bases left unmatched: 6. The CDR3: CASSGGQGAGTGELFF. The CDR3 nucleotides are TGTGCCAGTAGTGGCGGACAGGGGGCTGGCACCGGGGAGCTGTTTTTT.

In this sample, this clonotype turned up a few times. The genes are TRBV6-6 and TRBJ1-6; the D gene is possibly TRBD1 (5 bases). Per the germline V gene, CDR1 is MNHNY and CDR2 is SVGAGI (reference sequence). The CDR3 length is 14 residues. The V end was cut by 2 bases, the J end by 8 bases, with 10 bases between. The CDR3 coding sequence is TGTGCCAGCAGTTACAGGGGAGGGGATTCACCCCTCCACTTT. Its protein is CASSYRGGDSPLHF.

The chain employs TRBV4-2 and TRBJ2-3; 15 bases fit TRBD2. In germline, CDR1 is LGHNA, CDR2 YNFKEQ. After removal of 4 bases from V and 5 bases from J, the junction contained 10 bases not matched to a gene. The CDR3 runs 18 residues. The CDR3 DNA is TGTGCCAGCAGCCGGACGAGGGGACTAGCGGGAGGTGGAGATACGCAGTATTTT. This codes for CASSRTRGLAGGGDTQYF.

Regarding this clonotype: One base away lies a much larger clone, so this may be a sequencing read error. The CDR3 nucleotides read TGTGCCAGCAGTTCCAGGATTGGAGGGGGCTACATCTTC. Translation: CASSSRIGGGYIF. The chain joins TRBV12-3 or TRBV12-4 to TRBJ1-2, with 7 nucleotides matching TRBD1. The CDR3 runs 13 residues.

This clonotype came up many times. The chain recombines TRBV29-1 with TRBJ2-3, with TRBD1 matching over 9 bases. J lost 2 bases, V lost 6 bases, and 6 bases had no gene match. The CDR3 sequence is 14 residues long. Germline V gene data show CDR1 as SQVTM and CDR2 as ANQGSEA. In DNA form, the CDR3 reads TGCAGCGTGGGACAGGGACAGTTCACAGATACGCAGTATTTT. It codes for CSVGQGQFTDTQYF.

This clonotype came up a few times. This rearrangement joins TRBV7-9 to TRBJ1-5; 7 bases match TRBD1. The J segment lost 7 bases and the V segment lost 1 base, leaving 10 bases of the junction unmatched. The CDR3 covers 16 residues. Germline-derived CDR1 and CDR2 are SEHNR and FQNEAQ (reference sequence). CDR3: CASSLGPTGIGQPQHF. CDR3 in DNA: TGTGCCAGCAGCTTAGGCCCGACAGGGATCGGGCAGCCCCAGCATTTT.

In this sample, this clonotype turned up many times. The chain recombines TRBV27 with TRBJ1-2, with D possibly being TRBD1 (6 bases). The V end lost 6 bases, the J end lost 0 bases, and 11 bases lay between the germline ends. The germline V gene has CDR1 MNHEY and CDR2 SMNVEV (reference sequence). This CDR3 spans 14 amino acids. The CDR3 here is CASRGQNSNYGYTF. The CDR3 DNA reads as TGTGCCAGCAGAGGACAGAATTCTAACTATGGCTACACCTTC.

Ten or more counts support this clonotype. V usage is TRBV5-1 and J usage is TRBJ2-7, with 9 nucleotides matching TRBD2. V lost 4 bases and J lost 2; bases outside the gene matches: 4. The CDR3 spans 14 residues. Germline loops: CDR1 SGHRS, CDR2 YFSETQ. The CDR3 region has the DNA TGCGCCAGCAGCCCGAGGACTAGCGCCTACGAGCAGTACTTC. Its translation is CASSPRTSAYEQYF.

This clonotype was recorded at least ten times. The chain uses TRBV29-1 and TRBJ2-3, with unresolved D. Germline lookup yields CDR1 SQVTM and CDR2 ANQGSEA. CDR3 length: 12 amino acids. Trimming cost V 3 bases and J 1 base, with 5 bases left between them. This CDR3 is CSVDSGTDTQYF. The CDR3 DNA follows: TGCAGCGTTGACAGTGGCACAGATACGCAGTATTTT.

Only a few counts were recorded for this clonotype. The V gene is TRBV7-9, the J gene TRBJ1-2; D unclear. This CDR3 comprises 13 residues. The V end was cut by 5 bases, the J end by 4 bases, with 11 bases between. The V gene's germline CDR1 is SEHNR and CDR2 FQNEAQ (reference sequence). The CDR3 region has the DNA TGTGCCAGCAGCAGGACGTCCAGCTATGGCTACACCTTC. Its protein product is CASSRTSSYGYTF. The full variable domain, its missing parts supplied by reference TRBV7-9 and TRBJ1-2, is DTGVSQNPRHKITKRGQNVTFRCDPISEHNRLYWYRQTLGQGPEFLTYFQNEAQLEKSRLLSDRFSAERPKGSFSTLEIQRTEQGDSAMYLCASSRTSSYGYTFGSGTRLTVV.

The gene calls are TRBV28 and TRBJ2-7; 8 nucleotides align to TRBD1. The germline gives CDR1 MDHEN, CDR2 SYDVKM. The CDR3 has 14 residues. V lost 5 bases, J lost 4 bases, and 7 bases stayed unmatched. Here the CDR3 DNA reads TGTGCCAGCAGTCGAGCAGGGGGCATGTACGAGCAGTACTTC. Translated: CASSRAGGMYEQYF.